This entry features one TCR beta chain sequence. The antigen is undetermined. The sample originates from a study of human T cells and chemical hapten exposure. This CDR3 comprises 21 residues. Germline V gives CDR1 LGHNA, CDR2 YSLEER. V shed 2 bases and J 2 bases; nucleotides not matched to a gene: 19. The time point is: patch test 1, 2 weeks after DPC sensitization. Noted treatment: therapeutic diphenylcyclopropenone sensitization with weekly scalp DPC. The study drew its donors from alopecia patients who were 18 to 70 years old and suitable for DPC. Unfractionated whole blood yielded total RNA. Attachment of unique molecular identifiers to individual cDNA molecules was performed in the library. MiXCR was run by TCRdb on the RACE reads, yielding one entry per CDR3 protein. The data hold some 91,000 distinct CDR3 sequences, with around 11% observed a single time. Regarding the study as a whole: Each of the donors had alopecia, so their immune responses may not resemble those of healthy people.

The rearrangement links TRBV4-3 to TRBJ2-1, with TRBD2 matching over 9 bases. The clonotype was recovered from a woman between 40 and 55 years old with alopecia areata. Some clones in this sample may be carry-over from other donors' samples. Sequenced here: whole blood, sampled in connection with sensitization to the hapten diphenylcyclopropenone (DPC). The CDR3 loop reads CASSQNPPAGGYRGPYNEQFF. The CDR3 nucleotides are TGCGCCAGCAGCCAAAATCCCCCAGCGGGAGGATACAGGGGTCCCTACAATGAGCAGTTCTTC.